The sequence of this T cell receptor beta chain was determined in a study of early T cells in non-severe SARS-CoV-2 infection. In the study overall: The chains were unpaired, and the sequenced material was bulk RNA from unsorted whole blood. Study-level points and caveats: VDJdb matching, biased toward anti-spike CD8 responses, missed private and CD4 specificities.

From germline, CDR1 is MNHEY and CDR2 SMNVEV (reference sequence). V shed 5 bases and J shed 1 base, with 18 bases lying between them. The CDR3 has 17 residues. There are a few counts of this clonotype. Antigen unknown. Individual cDNA molecules were tagged with unique molecular identifiers. TCRdb called the 5' RACE reads again in MiXCR, with one record for every CDR3 protein. The data hold more than 55,000 distinct CDR3 sequences, with less than 15% observed a single time. The chain has TRBV27 and TRBJ2-1; a weak D match, TRBD2 (6 bases). This receptor was taken from an adult who was a healthcare worker with PCR-confirmed SARS-CoV-2 infection or an uninfected control (not recorded which). Sequences were derived from whole blood, sampled at baseline. DNA of the CDR3: TGTGCCAGCAGTGTCACCCCCGGGACTTATTCCTACAATGAGCAGTTCTTC. It encodes CASSVTPGTYSYNEQFF.